This TCR beta chain appears in the sequencing data of a study of cytomegalovirus exposure and HLA in healthy donors. Study-wide results and limits: Earlier analysis looked at TCR beta V segments, and most were productive about 87% or about 30% of the time. Later on, an analysis tied 15,000 or so TCR beta sequences to HLA alleles at 0.05 false discovery rate. The classifier was said to identify cytomegalovirus status with high specificity and sensitivity.

13 Jbeta primers and 60 Vbeta primers were used for the PCR. The repertoire was sequenced with immunoSEQ multiplex PCR; TCRdb's copy has only in-frame clones and lacks some. Of about 190,000 clones in the sample, roughly 83% were seen once. Notes on this clone: The antigen is unknown.

Germline values: CDR1 SGHTA, CDR2 FQGNSA. V was pared by 4 bases and J by 0 bases, with 6 bases of the junction left unmatched. The CDR3 runs 16 residues. The V gene is TRBV7-2, the J gene TRBJ2-1; 7 nucleotides line up with TRBD2. The TCR sequence derives from a woman in her 50s in good health and CMV-seronegative. Specimen: PBMCs. CDR3 coding DNA: TGTGCCAGCAGCTCCCAAGCGGGAATCTCCTACAATGAGCAGTTCTTC. Translation gives CASSSQAGISYNEQFF.